This T cell receptor beta chain is from a study of OX40 agonist ivuxolimab in advanced cancers. The wider study: In this trial design, patients received ivuxolimab intravenously at 0.01 to 10 mg/kg every 2 weeks. Partial responses occurred in Three dose-escalation patients, one with hepatocellular carcinoma and two with cutaneous melanoma.

The data were produced by immunoSEQ multiplex PCR, yet TCRdb's version contains in-frame clones alone and is incomplete. The top ten hold around 0.64% of the sample, which has some 80,000 clones, just under 95% seen once. The receptor was isolated from an adult with an advanced solid tumor such as melanoma, head and neck, liver or kidney cancer. The material was CD4+ or CD8+ T cells sorted from blood, obtained in a trial of the OX40 agonist ivuxolimab.

CDR3 loop: CASSVGAGRGSYEQYF. DNA of the CDR3: TGTGCCAGCAGCGTAGGGGCAGGTCGTGGCTCCTACGAGCAGTACTTC. V and J are TRBV9 and TRBJ2-7; D remains ambiguous. Germline values: CDR1 SGDLS, CDR2 YYNGEE. Trimming cost V 0 bases and J 0 bases, with 13 bases left between them. This CDR3 region has 16 residues.